This T cell receptor (beta chain) was profiled in a study of response to subunit inactivated influenza vaccine. From the RT-PCR reads, TCRdb called clonotypes with MiXCR, one entry per CDR3 protein. This sample carries hundreds of thousands of distinct CDR3 sequences, about 11% of them seen once, and the ten largest clones take 10%. Germline V gives CDR1 SGHRS, CDR2 YFSETQ. Trimming took 4 bases from V and 0 from J; bases not matched to a gene: 2. CDR3 size: 15 residues. This clonotype was seen repeatedly, ten times or more. The TCR was taken from a man between 45 and 60 years old who received an inactivated influenza vaccine. The input for sequencing was PBMCs from blood, taken on the day of vaccination. The genes are TRBV5-1 and TRBJ2-2, with 8 positions matching TRBD1. In nucleotides, the CDR3 is TGCGCCAGCAGCAAGGACAGGGCGAACACCGGGGAGCTGTTTTTT. Amino acid sequence: CASSKDRANTGELFF.